These T cell receptor beta chains were read from a single sample in a study of blood T cells in healthy people across ages. TCRdb itself ran the 5' RACE reads through MiXCR, one entry per CDR3 protein. Among 650,000 to 1,000,000 distinct CDR3 sequences listed, around 50% were seen once. The sequencing sample was made of blood. The receptors come from a man older than 75 in good health. Each CDR3 is given with its conserved first and last residue. A D gene is named only where the DNA matches it firmly. Not every row has a clone size; where given, it reads once, few, many or a size class.

V: TRBV7-2; size: -; J: TRBJ2-1; D: TRBD1; DNA: TGTGCCAGCAGCGCACCGGGACAGGGAATCTACAATGAGCAGTTCTTC; CDR3: CASSAPGQGIYNEQFF
V: TRBV20-1; size: -; J: TRBJ2-3; D: TRBD2; DNA: TGCAGTGCTAGTCGGCTAGCGGGAGAAGAGGGCACAGATACGCAGTATTTT; CDR3: CSASRLAGEEGTDTQYF
V: TRBV28; size: -; J: TRBJ2-7; D: -; DNA: TGTGCCAGCAGGCCACAGGGAGTGGGTGGCGACGAGCAGTACTTC; CDR3: CASRPQGVGGDEQYF
V: TRBV20-1; size: -; J: TRBJ2-3; D: -; DNA: TGCAGTGCTAGAGATAACGCCGGCGATACGCAGTATTTT; CDR3: CSARDNAGDTQYF
V: TRBV20-1; size: few; J: TRBJ2-7; D: -; DNA: TGCAGTGCTAGTAAAGGGGTTGAGTGGTCCGACGAGCAGTACTTC; CDR3: CSASKGVEWSDEQYF
V: TRBV25-1; size: -; J: TRBJ2-3; D: -; DNA: TGTGCCAGCAGTGACTGGCGGGGCACAGATACGCAGTATTTT; CDR3: CASSDWRGTDTQYF
V: TRBV27; size: -; J: TRBJ2-5; D: -; DNA: TGTGCCAGCAGCCCAATCAAGGCACAAGAGACCCAGTACTTC; CDR3: CASSPIKAQETQYF
V: TRBV9; size: -; J: TRBJ2-1; D: TRBD2; DNA: TGTGCCAGCAGCGCCACTACTAGCGAACCGGCGGGTAATGAGCAGTTCTTC; CDR3: CASSATTSEPAGNEQFF
V: TRBV20-1; size: -; J: TRBJ2-3; D: TRBD1; DNA: TGCAGTGCTAGAGTGCCAGGGGGAATAGGAGATACGCAGTATTTT; CDR3: CSARVPGGIGDTQYF
V: TRBV20-1; size: -; J: TRBJ1-2; D: -; DNA: TGCAGTGCTAGTCCACAGGGCGGGAGGGGCTACACCTTC; CDR3: CSASPQGGRGYTF
V: TRBV3-1; size: few; J: TRBJ2-3; D: TRBD2; DNA: TGTGCCAGCAGTTTCAGCGGGAGGGGGGATACGCAGTATTTT; CDR3: CASSFSGRGDTQYF
V: TRBV29-1; size: -; J: TRBJ2-1; D: -; DNA: TGCAGCGTTGAAGTGACCAGAGTCGACTACAATGAGCAGTTCTTC; CDR3: CSVEVTRVDYNEQFF
V: TRBV6-5; size: -; J: TRBJ2-7; D: -; DNA: TGTGCCAGCAGTTACTCGCGGGGTGTCTACGAGCAGTACTTC; CDR3: CASSYSRGVYEQYF
V: TRBV10-3; size: few; J: TRBJ1-6; D: TRBD1; DNA: TGTGCCATCAGGACAGGGGGCGCGGATAATTCACCCCTCCACTTT; CDR3: CAIRTGGADNSPLHF
V: TRBV28; size: -; J: TRBJ2-3; D: TRBD2; DNA: TGTGCCAGCAGTTTATCGACGGGAGGGCCCCGAGGAGATACGCAGTATTTT; CDR3: CASSLSTGGPRGDTQYF
V: TRBV5-6; size: few; J: TRBJ2-1; D: TRBD2; DNA: TGTGCCAGCAGCTTCCTAGCGGGCGAATTAAATGAGCAGTTCTTC; CDR3: CASSFLAGELNEQFF
V: TRBV29-1; size: few; J: TRBJ2-7; D: TRBD2; DNA: TGCAGCGTTGATATGAAGGGACTAGCTGGATCCAATGAGCAGTACTTC; CDR3: CSVDMKGLAGSNEQYF
V: TRBV7-2; size: few; J: TRBJ2-5; D: -; DNA: TGTGCCAGCAGCTTGGACAGTGGCCAAGAGACCCAGTACTTC; CDR3: CASSLDSGQETQYF
V: TRBV12-3/TRBV12-4; size: -; J: TRBJ2-3; D: TRBD1; DNA: TGTGCCAGCAGTTCGAGTGCGGGACAGGGGGTACAAGTTCGAGCAGATACGCAGTATTTT; CDR3: CASSSSAGQGVQVRADTQYF
V: TRBV12-3/TRBV12-4; size: once; J: TRBJ2-3; D: -; DNA: TGTGCCAGCAGTCGGGGAGCTAGCACAGATACGCAGTATTTT; CDR3: CASSRGASTDTQYF
V: TRBV7-3; size: -; J: TRBJ1-6; D: TRBD1; DNA: TGTGCCAGCAGCTTATGGGGACAGGGGAGCTCCTATAATTCACCCCTCCACTTT; CDR3: CASSLWGQGSSYNSPLHF
V: TRBV20-1; size: -; J: TRBJ2-1; D: TRBD2; DNA: TGCAGTGCTTTTCCGGACGGGGAGGGGAAAAACAATGAGCAGTTCTTC; CDR3: CSAFPDGEGKNNEQFF
V: TRBV10-3; size: -; J: TRBJ2-6; D: TRBD2; DNA: TGTGCCATCAGTGATGGGGGGGCTGGGGCCAACGTCCTGACTTTC; CDR3: CAISDGGAGANVLTF
V: TRBV4-3; size: many; J: TRBJ1-5; D: -; DNA: TGCGCCAGCAGCCAGAACAGGGATAGCAATCAGCCCCAGCATTTT; CDR3: CASSQNRDSNQPQHF
V: TRBV7-2; size: -; J: TRBJ2-1; D: -; DNA: TGTGCCAGCAGCCCAACGACGAGTTTCAATGAGCAGTTCTTC; CDR3: CASSPTTSFNEQFF
V: TRBV29-1; size: -; J: TRBJ2-7; D: -; DNA: TGCAGCGTTGGCCAGGGGGGCGACGAGCAGTACTTC; CDR3: CSVGQGGDEQYF
V: TRBV12-3/TRBV12-4; size: few; J: TRBJ2-1; D: -; DNA: TGTGCCAGCAGTTTCCGGCAGGGAAATGAGCAGTTCTTC; CDR3: CASSFRQGNEQFF
V: TRBV5-1; size: -; J: TRBJ2-6; D: TRBD2; DNA: TGCGCCAGCAGCCTGACACCCGGGGGGAGCTCTGGGGCCAACGTCCTGACTTTC; CDR3: CASSLTPGGSSGANVLTF
V: TRBV5-1; size: few; J: TRBJ2-1; D: -; DNA: TGCGCCAGCAGCCTGGACGTCCGGAATGAGCAGTTCTTC; CDR3: CASSLDVRNEQFF
V: TRBV12-3/TRBV12-4; size: once; J: TRBJ2-7; D: -; DNA: TGTGTCAGCAGTTCGGGCAGGGGAGGTGAGCAGTACTTC; CDR3: CVSSSGRGGEQYF
V: TRBV7-9; size: many; J: TRBJ2-5; D: -; DNA: TGTGCCAGCAGCTTAGCCAACCAAGAGACCCAGTACTTC; CDR3: CASSLANQETQYF
V: TRBV21-1; size: -; J: TRBJ1-5; D: -; DNA: TGTGCCAGCAGCAAAGTGGTGCCAGGGATTTTGAATCAGCCCCAGCATTTT; CDR3: CASSKVVPGILNQPQHF
V: TRBV25-1; size: -; J: TRBJ2-6; D: -; DNA: TGTGCCAGCAGTGATGGGCCCTCTGGGGTCAACGTCCTGACTTTC; CDR3: CASSDGPSGVNVLTF
V: TRBV20-1; size: -; J: TRBJ2-3; D: -; DNA: TGCAGTGCTAGAGGGATCCTGGGGGTTATAGATACGCAGTATTTT; CDR3: CSARGILGVIDTQYF
V: TRBV7-2; size: -; J: TRBJ2-1; D: -; DNA: TGTGCCAGCAGCTTCTTCGGCCCAAACAATGAGCAGTTCTTC; CDR3: CASSFFGPNNEQFF
V: TRBV7-2; size: few; J: TRBJ2-5; D: -; DNA: TGTGCCAGCAGCTTGATGGGGAACGAGGAGACCCAGTACTTC; CDR3: CASSLMGNEETQYF
V: TRBV6-5; size: -; J: TRBJ2-7; D: TRBD1; DNA: TGTGCCAGCAGCCGCGAGACAGGGCTCCTCCACGAGCAGTACTTC; CDR3: CASSRETGLLHEQYF
V: TRBV12-3/TRBV12-4; size: -; J: TRBJ2-7; D: -; DNA: TGTGCCAGCAGTCGGGCAGGTAGCTCCTACGAGCAGTACTTC; CDR3: CASSRAGSSYEQYF
V: TRBV6-2/TRBV6-3; size: -; J: TRBJ2-1; D: TRBD2; DNA: TGTGCCAGCAGTTCCTATCGACTAGCGAGCTCCTACAATGAGCAGTTCTTC; CDR3: CASSSYRLASSYNEQFF
V: TRBV27; size: -; J: TRBJ2-1; D: TRBD2; DNA: TGTGCCAGCAGTTTTGGGGTTAGCGGGAGCCAGCGGAGAAATGAGCAGTTCTTC; CDR3: CASSFGVSGSQRRNEQFF
V: TRBV12-3/TRBV12-4; size: few; J: TRBJ2-3; D: -; DNA: TGTGCCAGCATGCGGGGCAGGGACACGGGAGATACGCAGTATTTT; CDR3: CASMRGRDTGDTQYF
V: TRBV9; size: many; J: TRBJ2-7; D: -; DNA: TGTGCCAGCAGCGCCACGGGCTACGAGCAGTACTTC; CDR3: CASSATGYEQYF
V: TRBV30; size: -; J: TRBJ1-1; D: TRBD1; DNA: TGTGCCTGGAGTAGGGACAGGGTTTGGGACACTGAAGCTTTCTTT; CDR3: CAWSRDRVWDTEAFF
V: TRBV7-2; size: few; J: TRBJ1-6; D: -; DNA: TGTGCCAGCAGCTCCGAGCCCGGGGATTCACCCCTCCACTTT; CDR3: CASSSEPGDSPLHF
V: TRBV28; size: -; J: TRBJ2-1; D: -; DNA: TGTGCCAGCAGCGACCGGTGGGGTTCTCAGTTCTTC; CDR3: CASSDRWGSQFF
V: TRBV21-1; size: -; J: TRBJ2-7; D: -; DNA: TGTGCCAGCAGTTTGGGGCCGGCGAGTAGAATCTTGACCGAGCAGTACTTC; CDR3: CASSLGPASRILTEQYF
V: TRBV30; size: few; J: TRBJ1-2; D: -; DNA: TGTGCCTGGACAGACAGGAACTATGGCTACACCTTC; CDR3: CAWTDRNYGYTF
V: TRBV4-3; size: -; J: TRBJ2-5; D: -; DNA: TGCGCCAGCAGCCCCGAGGTCGCGGGAATCCAAGAGACCCAGTACTTC; CDR3: CASSPEVAGIQETQYF
V: TRBV4-1; size: -; J: TRBJ1-5; D: TRBD1; DNA: TGCGCCAGCAGCCAAACAGGGGCCCGCAATCAGCCCCAGCATTTT; CDR3: CASSQTGARNQPQHF
V: TRBV14; size: few; J: TRBJ1-6; D: -; DNA: TGTGCCAGCAGCCAAGGTTGGATCAGCTGGAATTCACCCCTCCACTTT; CDR3: CASSQGWISWNSPLHF
V: TRBV10-3; size: -; J: TRBJ2-1; D: TRBD2; DNA: TGTGCCATCAGTGTTAGCGGGGGCCGACCAAATGAGCAGTTCTTC; CDR3: CAISVSGGRPNEQFF
V: TRBV24-1; size: -; J: TRBJ2-1; D: TRBD2; DNA: TGTGCCACCAGTGATAAGACTAGCGGGAGGCCCTTCCGTGAGCAGTTCTTC; CDR3: CATSDKTSGRPFREQFF
V: TRBV20-1; size: -; J: TRBJ2-5; D: -; DNA: TGCAGTGCTAGAGATGGCAGTGACTTACTGACCCAAGAGACCCAGTACTTC; CDR3: CSARDGSDLLTQETQYF
V: TRBV3-1; size: -; J: TRBJ2-1; D: -; DNA: TGTGCCAGCAGCCAAGATCAGGGCACATTAGAGCAGTTCTTC; CDR3: CASSQDQGTLEQFF
V: TRBV29-1; size: -; J: TRBJ2-7; D: TRBD2; DNA: TGCAGCGTTGCCCCTCGACTAGCGGCCTACGAGCAGTACTTC; CDR3: CSVAPRLAAYEQYF
V: TRBV7-2; size: once; J: TRBJ2-3; D: -; DNA: TGTGCCAGCAAAGCAAAGGGCCAGGGAACGCAGTATTTT; CDR3: CASKAKGQGTQYF
V: TRBV30; size: -; J: TRBJ2-7; D: TRBD2; DNA: TGTGCCTGGACGGGAGGGGTCTCATACTACGAGCAGTACTTC; CDR3: CAWTGGVSYYEQYF
V: TRBV7-3; size: -; J: TRBJ2-5; D: -; DNA: TGTGCCAGCAGCCCTATCCCAGGGTCGAAAGAGACCCAGTACTTC; CDR3: CASSPIPGSKETQYF
V: TRBV5-1; size: -; J: TRBJ2-7; D: -; DNA: TGCGCCAGCAGCTTGGCGGGACTGCGATCCGAGCAGTACTTC; CDR3: CASSLAGLRSEQYF